These 26 T cell receptor beta chains were sequenced from one sample in a study of T cell repertoires in cytomegalovirus infection. These receptors are not linked to any known antigen. TCRdb passed the reads through MiXCR, listing each CDR3 protein once. The table records about 270,000 distinct CDR3 sequences, around 20% of them present only once. The sample in question was cultured PBMCs, obtained from culture after CMV antigen stimulation. These receptors originate from a human donor in good health (CMV status not recorded). Some clones in this sample may be carry-over from other donors' samples.

The chain joins TRBV6-5 to TRBJ1-5; D is possibly TRBD1 (5 bases). Trimming left V 6 bases short and J 5 bases short, with 11 bases between. The CDR3 covers 13 residues. The germline gives CDR1 MNHEY, CDR2 SVGAGI. The CDR3 is CASSRDRYQPQHF. In nucleotides, the CDR3 is TGTGCCAGCAGCCGCGACAGATATCAGCCCCAGCATTTT.

The CDR3 nucleotides read TGTGCCAGCAGCCATCAGGGGGGCTACAATGAGCAGTTCTTC. As protein: CASSHQGGYNEQFF. This chain uses TRBV5-4 with TRBJ2-1; possible D gene TRBD1, 7 bases. The CDR3 sequence is 14 residues long. Germline V gives CDR1 SGHNT, CDR2 YYREEE (reference sequence). V dropped 4 bases and J dropped 3 bases, with 11 bases sitting between them.

Many counts were recorded for this clonotype. CDR3 DNA: TGTGCCAGCAGCCCAACGAAGACTAGCGGGAGTTTCTTAGATACGCAGTATTTT. Its translation: CASSPTKTSGSFLDTQYF. The rearrangement uses TRBV7-3 and TRBJ2-3; 12 bases line up with TRBD2. Germline lookup yields CDR1 SGHTA and CDR2 FQGTGA. This CDR3 region has 18 residues. V was pared by 5 bases and J by 5 bases, with 14 bases of the junction left unmatched.

This clonotype showed up just a few times. The CDR3 region has the DNA TGTGCCAGCAGTGATCCGGGACGGAGCCAAGAGACCCAGTACTTC. It translates to CASSDPGRSQETQYF. This sequence joins TRBV2 and TRBJ2-5; perhaps D is TRBD1 or TRBD2 (5 bases each). This CDR3 contains 15 residues. The germline V and J ends were trimmed by 3 bases and 1 base, with 12 bases remaining between them. Germline values: CDR1 SNHLY, CDR2 FYNNEI.

This clonotype has a handful of counts. V usage is TRBV11-3 and J usage is TRBJ1-2, with 12 bases fitting TRBD1. V lost 5 bases to trimming and J lost 2 bases; unmatched junction nucleotides: 6. The CDR3 contains 16 residues. Germline V lookup: CDR1 SGHNT, CDR2 YENEEA. The CDR3 spells CASSPPGQGANYGYTF. CDR3 nucleotide sequence: TGTGCCAGCAGCCCCCCGGGACAGGGGGCAAACTATGGCTACACCTTC.

The rearrangement joins TRBV3-1 to TRBJ1-2; tentatively, D is TRBD1 (5 bases). With 0 bases removed from V and 0 bases from J, the gap between germline ends came to 14 bases. The V gene's germline CDR1 is LGHDT and CDR2 YNNKEL (reference sequence). CDR3 length: 17 amino acids. The CDR3 nucleotides are TGTGCCAGCAGCCAAGATGTAGCGGGGCCATCTAACTATGGCTACACCTTC. It specifies CASSQDVAGPSNYGYTF.

This clonotype was detected a few times. The rearrangement links TRBV6-6 to TRBJ2-3; perhaps TRBD1 as D (5 bases). Germline-derived CDR1 and CDR2 are MNHNY and SVGAGI (reference sequence). V dropped 2 bases and J dropped 4 bases, with 13 bases sitting between them. There are 15 residues in the CDR3. The CDR3 spells CASSYVRGLADTQYF. CDR3 nucleotide sequence: TGTGCCAGCAGTTACGTTAGGGGCTTGGCAGATACGCAGTATTTT.

The table lists this clonotype with a few counts. This chain links TRBV6-5 with TRBJ2-1, with D tentatively TRBD2 (6 bases). CDR3 size: 15 residues. CDR1 is MNHEY, CDR2 SVGAGI, per germline. V was pared by 0 bases and J by 2 bases, with 8 bases between. CDR3 sequence reads: CASSYSLAAYNEQFF. CDR3 DNA: TGTGCCAGCAGTTACTCACTAGCAGCCTACAATGAGCAGTTCTTC.

Only a few counts were recorded for this clonotype. The rearrangement uses TRBV20-1 and TRBJ2-5; the match to TRBD1 covers 7 bases. Trimming at V came to 6 bases and at J to 3 bases, leaving 10 bases not matched to a gene. The CDR3 has 14 residues. Per the germline V gene, CDR1 is DFQATT and CDR2 is SNEGSKA (reference sequence). CDR3 loop: CSAPDLRGKETQYF. In DNA, the CDR3 is TGCAGTGCCCCCGACCTCAGGGGGAAAGAGACCCAGTACTTC.

Only a few counts were recorded for this clonotype. The genes are TRBV7-9 and TRBJ1-2; 7 bases map to TRBD1. CDR1 SEHNR and CDR2 FQNEAQ come from the germline V gene (reference sequence). Trimming cost V 5 bases and J 3 bases; bases outside gene matches: 6. The CDR3 is made up of 14 amino acids. Here the CDR3 DNA reads TGTGCCAGCAGCAGTACAGGGGCGGACTATGGCTACACCTTC. This encodes CASSSTGADYGYTF.

CDR3 protein: CASSVAGKETQYF. Here the CDR3 DNA reads TGTGCCAGCAGCGTAGCGGGGAAAGAGACCCAGTACTTC. The chain joins TRBV9 to TRBJ2-5; perhaps TRBD2 as D (5 bases). The germline V gene has CDR1 SGDLS and CDR2 YYNGEE. Trimming left V 0 bases short and J 3 bases short, with 6 bases between. The CDR3 has 13 amino acids.

The chain couples TRBV20-1 to TRBJ2-1; D is ambiguous. The length of the CDR3 is 13 residues. The V end was cut by 6 bases, the J end by 4 bases, with 13 bases between. From germline, CDR1 is DFQATT and CDR2 SNEGSKA (reference sequence). This chain's CDR3 is CSAPSDAYNEQFF. In DNA form, the CDR3 reads TGCAGTGCCCCCTCGGACGCGTACAATGAGCAGTTCTTC.

This clonotype was picked up many times. The chain has TRBV2 and TRBJ2-7; TRBD1 matches at 10 bases. Trimming took 6 bases from V and 6 from J; bases not matched to a gene: 2. Germline V lookup: CDR1 SNHLY, CDR2 FYNNEI. The length of the CDR3 is 12 residues. The chain's CDR3 is CASSRDRGEQYF. In DNA form, the CDR3 reads TGTGCCAGCAGCCGGGACAGGGGCGAGCAGTACTTC. Variable domain in full (rest from reference TRBV2 and TRBJ2-7): EPEVTQTPSHQVTQMGQEVILRCVPISNHLYFYWYRQILGQKVEFLVSFYNNEISEKSEIFDDQFSVERPDGSNFTLKIRSTKLEDSAMYFCASSRDRGEQYFGPGTRLTVT.

The chain recombines TRBV7-6 with TRBJ1-3, with D uncertain. With 1 base removed from V and 2 bases from J, the gap between germline ends came to 9 bases. The CDR3 has 15 amino acids. Germline V lookup: CDR1 SGHVS, CDR2 FNYEAQ. The CDR3 is CASSLGHSTGNTIYF. The CDR3 DNA follows: TGTGCCAGCAGCTTAGGACACAGTACTGGAAACACCATATATTTT. Drawing the rest from reference TRBV7-6 and TRBJ1-3, the complete variable domain is GAGVSQSPRYKVTKRGQDVALRCDPISGHVSLYWYRQALGQGPEFLTYFNYEAQQDKSGLPNDRFSAERPEGSISTLTIQRTEQRDSAMYRCASSLGHSTGNTIYFGEGSWLTVV.

This clonotype was detected many times. The junction departs from germline at one end; a sequencing error may be responsible. The chain is built from TRBV12-3 or TRBV12-4 and TRBJ2-1, with 14 bases lining up with TRBD2. The CDR3 contains 14 residues. The CDR3 DNA is TGTGCCAGCAGTTCTGGGGGGACTAGCGGGAGTTTGATCTTC. This gives the protein CASSSGGTSGSLIF.

Written as DNA, the CDR3 is TGTGCCAGCAGCCAAGCTCGGGATGGGTACGAGCAGTACTTC. It yields the protein CASSQARDGYEQYF. The genes are TRBV4-2 and TRBJ2-7, with D possibly matching TRBD2 (5 bases). The germline CDR1 and CDR2 sequences are LGHNA and YNFKEQ. The CDR3 consists of 14 residues. Trimming shortened V by 1 base and J by 4 bases, and 11 bases separated the two germline ends.

This clonotype was observed many times. V usage is TRBV7-2 and J usage is TRBJ2-1; D ambiguous. Germline V gene lookup returns CDR1 SGHTA and CDR2 FQGNSA. CDR3 size: 14 residues. V gave up 7 bases and J gave up 6 bases, with 16 bases separating them. For the CDR3, the DNA is TGTGCCAGCACCGGGTTTGGAAGTACCAATGAGCAGTTCTTC. It specifies CASTGFGSTNEQFF.

This clonotype showed up just a few times. J is TRBJ2-7 and V is TRBV2; 9 bases match TRBD1. Germline V gives CDR1 SNHLY, CDR2 FYNNEI. This CDR3 region has 13 residues. V shed 6 bases, J shed 4 bases, and the junction held 4 bases outside the gene matches. The CDR3 DNA reads as TGTGCCAGCAGAGGAGGGACAGGGTACGAGCAGTACTTC. Its protein is CASRGGTGYEQYF.

This clonotype was picked up a small number of times. The chain is built from TRBV6-2 or TRBV6-3 and TRBJ2-7; no definite D call. V was pared by 5 bases and J by 0 bases, with 17 bases between. The CDR3 loop spans 16 amino acids. Germline V gene lookup returns CDR1 MNHEY and CDR2 SVGEGT. The CDR3 sequence: CASSPRGAMGSYEQYV. CDR3 nucleotide sequence: TGTGCCAGCAGTCCACGTGGAGCGATGGGCTCCTACGAGCAGTACGTC.

The rearrangement uses TRBV7-9 and TRBJ2-5; 7 positions agree with TRBD1. Germline CDR1 SEHNR, CDR2 FQNEAQ (reference sequence). J gave up 2 bases and V 5 bases, and 8 bases lay outside the gene matches. CDR3 length: 15 amino acids. CDR3 sequence reads: CASSGDRSIQETQYF. The CDR3, as DNA: TGTGCCAGCAGCGGGGACAGATCGATACAAGAGACCCAGTACTTC.

This clonotype was counted a few times. The J gene is TRBJ1-2, the V gene TRBV10-3; maybe TRBD1 (6 bases). Germline-derived CDR1 and CDR2 are ENHRY and SYGVKD. Trimming cost V 6 bases and J 7 bases, with 18 bases left between them. The CDR3 spans 14 residues. CDR3 coding DNA: TGTGCCATCAGCCTTGGGGACATCAGTGGTGGCTACACCTTC. Translation gives CAISLGDISGGYTF.

The chain employs TRBV29-1 and TRBJ2-1; 8 nucleotides match TRBD2. The length of the CDR3 is 14 residues. Per germline, CDR1 SQVTM and CDR2 ANQGSEA. Germline trimming cut 3 bases from V and 2 bases from J; bases unmatched to any gene: 3. The DNA of the CDR3 is TGCAGCGTTGACCTCGGGAGGGCCTACAATGAGCAGTTCTTC. This translates into CSVDLGRAYNEQFF.

The chain recombines TRBV7-9 with TRBJ2-7, with a tentative D call TRBD2 (5 bases). This CDR3 region has 13 residues. In germline, CDR1 is SEHNR, CDR2 FQNEAQ (reference sequence). V lost 6 bases and J lost 3, with 12 bases in between. The CDR3, as DNA: TGTGCCAGCAGTCAAGCGGTGGGCTACGAGCAGTACTTC. It is translated as CASSQAVGYEQYF.

The chain carries TRBV7-9 and TRBJ1-2, with TRBD1 matching over 7 bases. The ends lost 2 bases at V and 7 bases at J; junction bases unmatched: 7. Germline V CDR1 and CDR2: SEHNR, FQNEAQ (reference sequence). CDR3 length: 14 amino acids. The CDR3 nucleotides are TGTGCCAGCAGCTTAACAGGGGACCAGGGTGGCTACACCTTC. This encodes CASSLTGDQGGYTF.

This clonotype came up a few times. The chain is built from TRBV7-2 and TRBJ2-3; the match to TRBD2 covers 11 bases. The CDR3 runs to 17 residues. CDR1 and CDR2 from the germline V gene are SGHTA and FQGNSA. V shed 2 bases and J 1 base; nucleotides not matched to a gene: 5. The CDR3 DNA reads TGTGCCAGCAGCTTACTAACTAGCGGGAGACGCACAGATACGCAGTATTTT. Its translation is CASSLLTSGRRTDTQYF. The whole variable domain, remainder taken from reference TRBV7-2 and TRBJ2-3, is GAGVSQSPSNKVTEKGKDVELRCDPISGHTALYWYRQSLGQGLEFLIYFQGNSAPDKSGLPSDRFSAERTGGSVSTLTIQRTQQEDSAVYLCASSLLTSGRRTDTQYFGPGTRLTVL.

In this sample, this clonotype turned up a few times. This chain connects TRBV6-5 to TRBJ1-1, with a weak D call TRBD1 (6 bases). The length of the CDR3 is 15 residues. Germline-derived CDR1 and CDR2 are MNHEY and SVGAGI. V gave up 1 base and J gave up 8 bases, with 17 bases separating them. The CDR3 DNA follows: TGTGCCAGCAGTTACTACCTTGGGGGGCGGAGAGAAGCTTTCTTT. It yields the protein CASSYYLGGRREAFF.